The rows below give T cell receptor beta chains drawn from one sample of a study of long-term antiretroviral therapy in people with HIV. TCRdb's copy holds only in-frame clones and misses some; the assay was immunoSEQ multiplex PCR. The sample lists about 17,000 clones; around 82% were seen once. The specimen comprised unsorted PBMCs, sampled 0.1 years before starting antiretroviral therapy. These receptors were obtained from a man aged 18 to 29 with HIV. CDR3s include the opening cysteine and the closing phenylalanine or tryptophan. D genes are given only for firm matches. The size of a clone is reported for some rows only, either as once, few or many, or as a class for expanded clones.

abundance: once
v_gene: TRBV15
j_gene: TRBJ2-7
d_gene: -
CDR3aa: CATSRQLPGGSSYEQYF
CDR3nt: TGTGCCACCAGCAGACAGCTCCCGGGCGGTAGCTCCTACGAGCAGTACTTC

abundance: -
v_gene: TRBV27
j_gene: TRBJ2-7
d_gene: -
CDR3aa: CASSPGQYIYEQYF
CDR3nt: TGTGCCAGCAGCCCGGGACAATATATCTACGAGCAGTACTTC

abundance: once
v_gene: TRBV7-3
j_gene: TRBJ1-2
d_gene: TRBD1
CDR3aa: CASSPGQDYGYTF
CDR3nt: TGTGCCAGCAGCCCCGGACAGGACTATGGCTACACCTTC

abundance: medium-sized
v_gene: TRBV7-9
j_gene: TRBJ2-1
d_gene: -
CDR3aa: CASSLVYSGNEQFF
CDR3nt: TGTGCCAGCAGCTTAGTCTATTCTGGAAATGAGCAGTTCTTC

abundance: -
v_gene: TRBV7-9
j_gene: TRBJ2-2
d_gene: -
CDR3aa: CASSPHEDLNTGELFF
CDR3nt: TGTGCCAGCAGCCCCCATGAGGACTTAAACACCGGGGAGCTGTTTTTT

abundance: -
v_gene: TRBV28
j_gene: TRBJ1-5
d_gene: -
CDR3aa: CASHSRVFSQPQHF
CDR3nt: TGTGCCAGCCACTCCCGGGTTTTTTCGCAGCCCCAGCATTTT

abundance: -
v_gene: TRBV18
j_gene: TRBJ2-5
d_gene: -
CDR3aa: CASSPPTTAGETQYF
CDR3nt: TGTGCCAGCTCACCCCCGACCACAGCCGGAGAGACCCAGTACTTC

abundance: -
v_gene: TRBV28
j_gene: TRBJ1-1
d_gene: -
CDR3aa: CASSVPLNTEAFF
CDR3nt: TGTGCCAGTTCAGTTCCCTTGAACACTGAAGCTTTCTTT

abundance: -
v_gene: TRBV11-2
j_gene: TRBJ2-4
d_gene: -
CDR3aa: CASSAGFRGSKNIQYF
CDR3nt: TGTGCCAGTAGCGCCGGGTTCCGGGGCAGCAAAAACATTCAGTACTTC

abundance: -
v_gene: TRBV28
j_gene: TRBJ2-7
d_gene: -
CDR3aa: CASSLVGSSYEQYF
CDR3nt: TGTGCCAGCAGTTTGGTAGGGAGCTCCTACGAGCAGTACTTC

abundance: -
v_gene: TRBV29-1
j_gene: TRBJ1-1
d_gene: TRBD1
CDR3aa: CSVWDRGPNTEAFF
CDR3nt: TGCAGCGTCTGGGACAGGGGCCCGAACACTGAAGCTTTCTTT

abundance: -
v_gene: TRBV7-2
j_gene: TRBJ2-3
d_gene: -
CDR3aa: CASSLQLRGRTSTDTQYF
CDR3nt: TGTGCCAGCAGCCTACAATTGAGAGGGAGGACTAGCACAGATACGCAGTATTTT

abundance: -
v_gene: TRBV4-1
j_gene: TRBJ2-1
d_gene: TRBD2
CDR3aa: CASSHVLAGVGGNDNEQFF
CDR3nt: TGCGCCAGCAGCCACGTGCTAGCGGGGGTTGGGGGCAATGACAATGAGCAGTTCTTC

abundance: -
v_gene: TRBV5-1
j_gene: TRBJ1-1
d_gene: TRBD1
CDR3aa: CASHRQGANTEAFF
CDR3nt: TGCGCCAGCCACCGACAGGGGGCGAACACTGAAGCTTTCTTT

abundance: -
v_gene: TRBV27
j_gene: TRBJ2-1
d_gene: -
CDR3aa: CASSTRIYNEQFF
CDR3nt: TGTGCCAGCAGCACGAGGATCTACAATGAGCAGTTCTTC

abundance: -
v_gene: TRBV7-2
j_gene: TRBJ2-7
d_gene: TRBD2
CDR3aa: CASSLVAPHSGGGSGQYF
CDR3nt: TGTGCCAGCAGCTTAGTAGCTCCCCATAGCGGGGGGGGAAGCGGGCAGTACTTC

abundance: -
v_gene: TRBV6-4
j_gene: TRBJ2-1
d_gene: TRBD2
CDR3aa: CASSGLAGSDEQFF
CDR3nt: TGTGCCAGCAGCGGACTAGCGGGATCGGATGAGCAGTTCTTC

abundance: -
v_gene: TRBV11-2
j_gene: TRBJ2-4
d_gene: -
CDR3aa: CASSQYINLAKNIQYF
CDR3nt: TGTGCCAGCAGCCAGTACATTAACCTAGCCAAAAACATTCAGTACTTC

abundance: once
v_gene: TRBV4-3
j_gene: TRBJ2-1
d_gene: -
CDR3aa: CASSQDKTYNEQFF
CDR3nt: TGCGCCAGCAGCCAAGATAAAACCTACAATGAGCAGTTCTTC

abundance: -
v_gene: TRBV5-1
j_gene: TRBJ2-1
d_gene: TRBD2
CDR3aa: CATKSGIGNNEQFF
CDR3nt: TGCGCCACCAAAAGCGGGATTGGCAACAATGAGCAGTTCTTC

abundance: medium-sized
v_gene: TRBV18
j_gene: TRBJ2-7
d_gene: -
CDR3aa: CASSYSYEQYF
CDR3nt: TGTGCCAGCTCATACTCCTACGAGCAGTACTTC

abundance: -
v_gene: TRBV4-3
j_gene: TRBJ2-7
d_gene: -
CDR3aa: CASSQDGYEQYF
CDR3nt: TGCGCCAGCAGCCAAGATGGTTACGAGCAGTACTTC

abundance: -
v_gene: TRBV6-4
j_gene: TRBJ2-3
d_gene: TRBD1
CDR3aa: CASSDGQGGDTQYF
CDR3nt: TGTGCCAGCAGTGACGGACAGGGTGGAGATACGCAGTATTTT

abundance: -
v_gene: TRBV9
j_gene: TRBJ1-1
d_gene: -
CDR3aa: CASSPQKSRVRSEAFF
CDR3nt: TGTGCCAGCAGCCCCCAGAAGTCCCGGGTAAGGTCAGAAGCTTTCTTT

abundance: -
v_gene: TRBV7-3
j_gene: TRBJ2-1
d_gene: -
CDR3aa: CASSLTGTRNEQFF
CDR3nt: TGTGCCAGCAGCTTAACCGGGACACGTAATGAGCAGTTCTTC

abundance: -
v_gene: TRBV9
j_gene: TRBJ2-5
d_gene: -
CDR3aa: CASSLGRGMETQYF
CDR3nt: TGTGCCAGCAGCCTGGGACGGGGTATGGAGACCCAGTACTTC

abundance: -
v_gene: TRBV6-5
j_gene: TRBJ2-1
d_gene: -
CDR3aa: CASSYSVGAPLNEQFF
CDR3nt: TGTGCCAGCAGTTACTCGGTGGGGGCCCCACTCAATGAGCAGTTCTTC

abundance: -
v_gene: TRBV4-2
j_gene: TRBJ2-3
d_gene: TRBD2
CDR3aa: CASSQRPGLAETDTQYF
CDR3nt: TGTGCCAGCAGCCAACGGCCGGGACTAGCGGAGACAGATACGCAGTATTTT

abundance: -
v_gene: TRBV7-7
j_gene: TRBJ1-4
d_gene: TRBD1
CDR3aa: CASSLGQGDNEKLFF
CDR3nt: TGTGCCAGCAGCTTAGGACAGGGTGATAATGAAAAACTGTTTTTT

abundance: -
v_gene: TRBV19
j_gene: TRBJ2-1
d_gene: -
CDR3aa: CTSSVGTGDYNEQFF
CDR3nt: TGTACCAGTAGTGTGGGGACTGGGGACTACAATGAGCAGTTCTTC

abundance: -
v_gene: TRBV10-1
j_gene: TRBJ2-1
d_gene: -
CDR3aa: CASSESGESYNEQFF
CDR3nt: TGCGCCAGCAGTGAGTCCGGGGAATCCTACAATGAGCAGTTCTTC

abundance: -
v_gene: TRBV5-1
j_gene: TRBJ2-2
d_gene: TRBD2
CDR3aa: CASSLSGREGTGELFF
CDR3nt: TGCGCCAGCAGCTTGTCCGGCAGGGAGGGGACCGGGGAGCTGTTTTTT

abundance: -
v_gene: TRBV4-1
j_gene: TRBJ1-1
d_gene: TRBD1
CDR3aa: CASSQRTGGTEAFF
CDR3nt: TGCGCCAGCAGCCAGAGGACAGGGGGCACTGAAGCTTTCTTT

abundance: -
v_gene: TRBV29-1
j_gene: TRBJ1-3
d_gene: -
CDR3aa: CSVLWGATRNTIYF
CDR3nt: TGCAGCGTCCTTTGGGGAGCAACCAGGAACACCATATATTTT

abundance: -
v_gene: TRBV28
j_gene: TRBJ2-7
d_gene: -
CDR3aa: CASSLVVPYEQYF
CDR3nt: TGTGCCAGCAGTCTGGTAGTCCCCTACGAGCAGTACTTC

abundance: -
v_gene: TRBV16
j_gene: TRBJ2-1
d_gene: -
CDR3aa: CASSQTIGEQFF
CDR3nt: TGTGCCAGCAGCCAAACCATCGGCGAGCAGTTCTTC

abundance: -
v_gene: TRBV9
j_gene: TRBJ2-2
d_gene: TRBD1
CDR3aa: CASSIGQGRFTGELFF
CDR3nt: TGTGCCAGCAGCATAGGACAGGGGAGGTTCACCGGGGAGCTGTTTTTT

abundance: -
v_gene: TRBV6-1
j_gene: TRBJ1-3
d_gene: -
CDR3aa: CASSINRAGNTIYF
CDR3nt: TGTGCCAGCAGTATCAACAGGGCTGGAAACACCATATATTTT

abundance: -
v_gene: TRBV10-3
j_gene: TRBJ2-7
d_gene: TRBD2
CDR3aa: CAISLRTSSYEQYF
CDR3nt: TGTGCCATCAGCCTTCGGACTAGCTCCTACGAGCAGTACTTC

abundance: -
v_gene: TRBV28
j_gene: TRBJ1-5
d_gene: -
CDR3aa: CASSPTNRVRSNQPQHF
CDR3nt: TGTGCCAGCAGTCCGACTAACAGGGTCCGGAGCAATCAGCCCCAGCATTTT

abundance: -
v_gene: TRBV21-1
j_gene: TRBJ2-7
d_gene: -
CDR3aa: CASSKGGGNRRTYEQYF
CDR3nt: TGTGCCAGCAGCAAAGGGGGGGGGAACCGTCGGACCTACGAGCAGTACTTC

abundance: -
v_gene: TRBV29-1
j_gene: TRBJ1-1
d_gene: -
CDR3aa: CSVRGGTEAFF
CDR3nt: TGCAGCGTACGTGGTGGGACTGAAGCTTTCTTT

abundance: -
v_gene: TRBV9
j_gene: TRBJ2-2
d_gene: -
CDR3aa: CASSPRQILPGELFF
CDR3nt: TGTGCCAGCAGCCCCCGACAGATCCTCCCCGGGGAGCTGTTTTTT

abundance: -
v_gene: TRBV7-2
j_gene: TRBJ1-2
d_gene: TRBD1
CDR3aa: CASSSGQGRGNYGYTF
CDR3nt: TGTGCCAGCAGCTCGGGACAGGGACGAGGGAACTATGGCTACACCTTC

abundance: -
v_gene: TRBV29-1
j_gene: TRBJ2-7
d_gene: -
CDR3aa: CSVEDRDFYEQYF
CDR3nt: TGCAGCGTTGAAGATCGCGATTTCTACGAGCAGTACTTC

abundance: -
v_gene: TRBV6-5
j_gene: TRBJ1-5
d_gene: -
CDR3aa: CASSPSGQSNQPQHF
CDR3nt: TGTGCCAGCAGCCCCTCCGGGCAGAGCAATCAGCCCCAGCATTTT

abundance: -
v_gene: TRBV6-5
j_gene: TRBJ1-2
d_gene: -
CDR3aa: CASSLQGLGYTF
CDR3nt: TGTGCCAGCAGCTTACAGGGTTTAGGCTACACCTTC

abundance: -
v_gene: TRBV7-2
j_gene: TRBJ2-1
d_gene: -
CDR3aa: CASSLQTATFF
CDR3nt: TGTGCCAGCAGCTTACAGACCGCCACGTTCTTC

abundance: -
v_gene: TRBV29-1
j_gene: TRBJ2-3
d_gene: TRBD2
CDR3aa: CSVVGGRAVDTQYF
CDR3nt: TGCAGCGTTGTAGGCGGGAGGGCGGTAGATACGCAGTATTTT

abundance: -
v_gene: TRBV19
j_gene: TRBJ1-5
d_gene: -
CDR3aa: CASSFYPGELGQPQHF
CDR3nt: TGTGCCAGTAGTTTCTATCCAGGGGAACTCGGTCAGCCCCAGCATTTT

abundance: -
v_gene: TRBV18
j_gene: TRBJ2-7
d_gene: -
CDR3aa: CASSLDQVDEQYF
CDR3nt: TGTGCCAGCTCTCTCGACCAGGTCGACGAGCAGTACTTC

abundance: -
v_gene: TRBV28
j_gene: TRBJ2-7
d_gene: -
CDR3aa: CASSSIGAPSDYEQYF
CDR3nt: TGTGCCAGCAGCAGCATAGGGGCTCCTTCTGATTACGAGCAGTACTTC

abundance: -
v_gene: TRBV7-3
j_gene: TRBJ2-1
d_gene: -
CDR3aa: CASSLTGDSYNEQFF
CDR3nt: TGTGCCAGCAGCTTAACGGGGGACTCCTACAATGAGCAGTTCTTC

abundance: -
v_gene: TRBV4-3
j_gene: TRBJ1-1
d_gene: -
CDR3aa: CASSQDRGEVYTEAFF
CDR3nt: TGCGCCAGCAGCCAAGATCGGGGGGAGGTGTACACTGAAGCTTTCTTT

abundance: -
v_gene: TRBV27
j_gene: TRBJ1-2
d_gene: -
CDR3aa: CASSLAGGLGGYTF
CDR3nt: TGTGCCAGCAGTTTAGCCGGAGGGCTCGGGGGCTACACCTTC

abundance: -
v_gene: TRBV4-3
j_gene: TRBJ1-1
d_gene: -
CDR3aa: CASSQHSTGLNTEAFF
CDR3nt: TGCGCCAGCAGCCAACACTCGACAGGCTTGAACACTGAAGCTTTCTTT

abundance: -
v_gene: TRBV5-1
j_gene: TRBJ2-7
d_gene: -
CDR3aa: CASRVEDGGSYEQYF
CDR3nt: TGCGCCAGCAGGGTAGAGGACGGTGGATCCTACGAGCAGTACTTC

abundance: -
v_gene: TRBV19
j_gene: TRBJ2-7
d_gene: TRBD1
CDR3aa: CASSISGGQLYEQYF
CDR3nt: TGTGCCAGTAGTATTTCAGGGGGACAGCTCTACGAGCAGTACTTC

abundance: few
v_gene: TRBV5-5
j_gene: TRBJ2-7
d_gene: TRBD2
CDR3aa: CASSSLTSGASYEQYF
CDR3nt: TGTGCCAGCAGCTCATTGACTAGCGGGGCCTCCTACGAGCAGTACTTC

abundance: few
v_gene: TRBV5-1
j_gene: TRBJ2-1
d_gene: -
CDR3aa: CASSLYNEQFF
CDR3nt: TGCGCCAGCAGCTTATACAATGAGCAGTTCTTC